This T cell receptor (beta chain) was captured by sequencing in a study of cytomegalovirus exposure and HLA in healthy donors. About the study: From 150 million to 200 million T cells, an earlier analysis saw roughly 110 million unique TCR beta sequences. From HLA-typed donors, an early data release held 70 million to 95 million unique TCRs.

PCR employed 60 Vbeta and 13 Jbeta primers. TCRdb's table, derived via immunoSEQ multiplex PCR, lists solely in-frame clones and lacks some. The data hold about 92,000 clones, with roughly 73% observed a single time. The CDR3 spans 13 residues. Trimming took 9 bases from V and 2 from J, leaving 14 bases between them. From germline, CDR1 is SNHLY and CDR2 FYNNEI. Study observations and caveats: An analysis that was carried out later associated approximately 17,000 TCR beta sequences with HLA alleles at 0.05 false discovery rate. A later analysis, which compared TCR beta chains of equal frequency, found the HLA-associated ones more clonally expanded.

With regard to this clone: Its antigen is unidentified.

Sample: PBMCs. The chain has TRBV2 and TRBJ2-7; D may be TRBD2 (6 bases). This clonotype was obtained from a man aged 50-60 years in good health and CMV-seropositive. CDR3 sequence (DNA): TGTGCCAGTAGGAGGGACGGTACCTACGAGCAGTACTTC. Protein product: CASRRDGTYEQYF. Full variable domain (rest looked up from reference TRBV2 and TRBJ2-7): EPEVTQTPSHQVTQMGQEVILRCVPISNHLYFYWYRQILGQKVEFLVSFYNNEISEKSEIFDDQFSVERPDGSNFTLKIRSTKLEDSAMYFCASRRDGTYEQYFGPGTRLTVT.